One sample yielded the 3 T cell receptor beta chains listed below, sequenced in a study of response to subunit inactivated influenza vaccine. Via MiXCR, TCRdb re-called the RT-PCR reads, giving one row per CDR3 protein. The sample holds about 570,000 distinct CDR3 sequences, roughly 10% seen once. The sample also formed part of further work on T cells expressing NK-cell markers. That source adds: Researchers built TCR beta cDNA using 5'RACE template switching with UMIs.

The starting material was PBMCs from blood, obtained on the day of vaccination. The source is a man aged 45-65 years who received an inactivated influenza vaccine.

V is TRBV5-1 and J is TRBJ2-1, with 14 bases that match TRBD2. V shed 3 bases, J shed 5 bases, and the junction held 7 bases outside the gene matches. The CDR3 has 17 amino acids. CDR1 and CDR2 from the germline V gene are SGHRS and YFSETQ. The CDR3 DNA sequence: TGCGCCAGCAGCTCCCGACTGACTAGCGGGAGGGACAATGAGCAGTTCTTC. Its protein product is CASSSRLTSGRDNEQFF.

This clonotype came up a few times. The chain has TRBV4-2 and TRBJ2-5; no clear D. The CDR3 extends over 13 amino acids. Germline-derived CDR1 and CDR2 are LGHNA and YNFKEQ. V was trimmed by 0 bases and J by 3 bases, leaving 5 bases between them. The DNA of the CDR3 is TGTGCCAGCAGCCAAGATACCAAAGAGACCCAGTACTTC. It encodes CASSQDTKETQYF.

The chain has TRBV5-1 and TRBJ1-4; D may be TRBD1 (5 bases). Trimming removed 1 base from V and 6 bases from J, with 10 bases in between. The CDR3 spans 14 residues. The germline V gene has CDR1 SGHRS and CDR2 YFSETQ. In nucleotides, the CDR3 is TGCGCCAGCAGCTTGTACAGGATCGATGAAAAACTGTTTTTT. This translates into CASSLYRIDEKLFF.